Following are 25 T cell receptor beta chains from one sample sequenced in a study of T-cell reconstitution after alpha-beta-depleted transplantation in children. Using unique molecular identifiers, the investigators prepared the TCRbeta library. TCRdb re-derived calls from the PCR reads in MiXCR, one entry per CDR3 protein. The top ten hold just over 4.5% of the sample, which has 200,000 or so distinct CDR3 sequences, about 6% seen once. The sample was PBMCs, taken before TCRalphabeta/CD19-depleted stem cell transplant. The receptors shown here come from a girl under three years old with combined immunodeficiency, due to receive a stem cell transplant.

In this sample, this clonotype turned up many times. This sequence joins TRBV4-3 and TRBJ2-1; D is uncertain. CDR1 LGHNA and CDR2 YSLEER come from the germline V gene. CDR3 length equals 18 residues. V was pared by 1 base and J by 5 bases, with 21 bases between. CDR3 region: CASSQVRVGPNPNNEQFF. The CDR3, as DNA: TGCGCCAGCAGCCAAGTAAGGGTCGGGCCCAATCCTAACAATGAGCAGTTCTTC.

This clonotype was counted ten times or more. The chain uses TRBV4-2 and TRBJ2-7; 9 nucleotides align to TRBD1. The germline CDR1 and CDR2 sequences are LGHNA and YNFKEQ. V was clipped by 1 base and J by 5 bases; unmatched bases: 15. The CDR3 covers 18 residues. The CDR3, as DNA: TGTGCCAGCAGCCAAGCTTTCACCCATCCGGGACAGGGAAACGAGCAGTACTTC. This translates into CASSQAFTHPGQGNEQYF.

In this sample, this clonotype turned up many times. The gene calls are TRBV7-2 and TRBJ2-1; the D gene is possibly TRBD2 (5 bases). The CDR3 runs 14 residues. V lost 1 base to trimming and J lost 6 bases, with 10 bases between them. CDR1 and CDR2 from the germline V gene are SGHTA and FQGNSA. DNA for the CDR3: TGTGCCAGCAGCTTAGTACTAGGATCCAATGAGCAGTTCTTC. Its translation: CASSLVLGSNEQFF.

This clonotype was detected ten times or more. The chain recombines TRBV5-1 with TRBJ2-1, with unresolved D. Trimming shortened V by 5 bases and J by 6 bases, and 6 bases separated the two germline ends. This CDR3 region has 11 residues. Germline lookup yields CDR1 SGHRS and CDR2 YFSETQ. The CDR3 sequence is CASSQINEQFF. In DNA form, the CDR3 reads TGCGCCAGCAGTCAGATCAATGAGCAGTTCTTC. Supplemented by reference TRBV5-1 and TRBJ2-1, the full variable domain reads KAGVTQTPRYLIKTRGQQVTLSCSPISGHRSVSWYQQTPGQGLQFLFEYFSETQRNKGNFPGRFSGRQFSNSRSEMNVSTLELGDSALYLCASSQINEQFFGPGTRLTVL.

The table lists this clonotype with many counts. The chain recombines TRBV12-3 or TRBV12-4 with TRBJ2-2, with 8 bases identical to TRBD2. The CDR3 is made up of 16 amino acids. The V gene end was trimmed by 0 bases and the J gene end by 5 bases; junction bases not matched to a gene: 5. The CDR3 spells CASSLAPAGVTGELFF. The CDR3 DNA reads TGTGCCAGCAGTTTAGCCCCAGCGGGGGTGACCGGGGAGCTGTTTTTT.

This clonotype came up many times. The chain carries TRBV14 and TRBJ2-1; no firm D call. The CDR3 runs to 11 residues. V gave up 8 bases and J gave up 7 bases, with 9 bases separating them. CDR1 is SGHDN, CDR2 FVKESK, per germline. The CDR3 sequence: CASSTRNEQFF. The CDR3 bases are TGTGCCAGCTCAACACGGAATGAGCAGTTCTTC. Full variable domain (missing parts from reference TRBV14 and TRBJ2-1): EAGVTQFPSHSVIEKGQTVTLRCDPISGHDNLYWYRRVMGKEIKFLLHFVKESKQDESGMPNNRFLAERTGGTYSTLKVQPAELEDSGVYFCASSTRNEQFFGPGTRLTVL.

This clonotype was counted at least ten times. The J gene is TRBJ1-6, the V gene TRBV20-1; D unresolved. The V end was cut by 4 bases, the J end by 7 bases, with 17 bases between. In germline, CDR1 is DFQATT, CDR2 SNEGSKA (reference sequence). CDR3 length: 15 residues. CDR3 protein: CSATTGMILNSPLHF. CDR3 nucleotides: TGCAGTGCTACGACCGGGATGATCCTAAATTCACCCCTCCACTTT.

The sample holds many counts of this clonotype. V usage is TRBV29-1 and J usage is TRBJ1-1; D is possibly TRBD1 (5 bases). In germline, CDR1 is SQVTM, CDR2 ANQGSEA. This CDR3 comprises 15 residues. Trimming cost V 6 bases and J 1 base, with 18 bases left between them. The DNA of the CDR3 is TGCAGCGTAGCCTCGCTTGGGGGGAAGAACACTGAAGCTTTCTTT. Its translation: CSVASLGGKNTEAFF. The whole variable domain, remainder taken from reference TRBV29-1 and TRBJ1-1, is SAVISQKPSRDICQRGTSLTIQCQVDSQVTMMFWYRQQPGQSLTLIATANQGSEATYESGFVIDKFPISRPNLTFSTLTVSNMSPEDSSIYLCSVASLGGKNTEAFFGQGTRLTVV.

In this sample, this clonotype turned up a few times. This chain connects TRBV15 to TRBJ2-2, with D possibly matching TRBD2 (6 bases). This CDR3 region has 14 residues. The V gene lost 1 base and the J gene lost 3 bases, with 6 bases spanning the gap. In germline, CDR1 is LNHNV, CDR2 YYDKDF (reference sequence). The CDR3 DNA sequence: TGTGCCACCAGCAGAGGCGGGGACACCGGGGAGCTGTTTTTT. Translating gives CATSRGGDTGELFF.

This clonotype was observed many times. The chain couples TRBV28 to TRBJ2-1, with D tentatively TRBD1 (5 bases). Trimming stripped 2 bases from V and 2 bases from J, with 10 bases between. The CDR3 is made up of 15 amino acids. Germline-derived CDR1 and CDR2 are MDHEN and SYDVKM. For the CDR3, the DNA is TGTGCCAGCAGTTTAGGAGACAGTGCCTACAATGAGCAGTTCTTC. This gives the protein CASSLGDSAYNEQFF.

Ten or more counts support this clonotype. This chain connects TRBV7-6 to TRBJ2-2, with 7 bases that match TRBD1. Germline lookup yields CDR1 SGHVS and CDR2 FNYEAQ. J lost 5 bases, V lost 5 bases, and 11 bases had no gene match. CDR3 length: 16 residues. The CDR3 spells CASSPPPGGITGELFF. The CDR3 bases are TGTGCCAGCAGCCCGCCCCCAGGGGGAATTACCGGGGAGCTGTTTTTT.

Many counts were recorded for this clonotype. The chain joins TRBV20-1 to TRBJ1-6; D is undetermined. This CDR3 has 17 residues. Germline CDR1 is DFQATT and CDR2 is SNEGSKA (reference sequence). The germline V and J ends were trimmed by 6 bases and 14 bases, with 32 bases remaining between them. The CDR3 is CSASSIPKQVINSALHF. The CDR3 nucleotides read TGCAGTGCCTCCAGCATTCCCAAACAAGTCATTAATTCGGCCCTCCACTTT.

This clonotype was detected many times. The rearrangement links TRBV2 to TRBJ2-5; possibly TRBD2 for D (6 bases). V was cut by 4 bases and J by 3 bases, with 9 bases left in between. CDR3 length equals 13 residues. CDR1 SNHLY and CDR2 FYNNEI come from the germline V gene. The CDR3 here is CASSVRREETQYF. The CDR3 region has the DNA TGTGCCAGCAGTGTCAGGAGGGAAGAGACCCAGTACTTC.

Many counts were recorded for this clonotype. This chain uses TRBV7-9 with TRBJ1-6; no definite D call. CDR3 size: 14 residues. Germline V CDR1 and CDR2: SEHNR, FQNEAQ (reference sequence). Deletions cut 2 bases from V and 4 bases from J, with 6 bases between. CDR3: CASSLPDYNSPLHF. The CDR3 DNA follows: TGTGCCAGCAGCTTACCGGATTATAATTCACCCCTCCACTTT.

This clonotype was seen ten or more times. This CDR3 is CASSGGTTLDAFF. The DNA for the CDR3 is TGTGCCAGCAGCGGCGGGACAACCCTTGATGCTTTCTTT. The chain couples TRBV9 to TRBJ1-1; tentative D call: TRBD1 (6 bases). The CDR3 loop spans 13 amino acids. Germline assignment: CDR1 SGDLS and CDR2 YYNGEE. The germline V and J ends were trimmed by 3 bases and 11 bases, with 17 bases remaining between them.

This clonotype has a count of ten or more. This CDR3 reads CSASGTGNTYEQYF. The CDR3 DNA follows: TGCAGTGCTAGCGGGACAGGGAACACCTACGAGCAGTACTTC. V is TRBV20-1 and J is TRBJ2-7, with 9 positions matching TRBD1. The CDR3 consists of 14 residues. V was pared by 3 bases and J by 2 bases, with 5 bases of the junction left unmatched. The V gene's germline CDR1 is DFQATT and CDR2 SNEGSKA (reference sequence).

In its sample, this clonotype was seen many times. The chain uses TRBV20-1 and TRBJ2-5; maybe TRBD2 (6 bases). The CDR3 has 15 residues. Germline CDR1 reads DFQATT; CDR2 reads SNEGSKA (reference sequence). V was clipped by 2 bases and J by 7 bases, with 20 bases between them. CDR3 sequence: CSARTPGLIVGTQYF. CDR3 DNA sequence: TGCAGTGCTAGAACCCCGGGACTCATCGTTGGGACCCAGTACTTC.

This clonotype was seen at least ten times. The rearrangement links TRBV7-9 to TRBJ2-1; D is perhaps TRBD1 (6 bases). CDR1 is SEHNR and CDR2 is FQNEAQ in the germline V gene (reference sequence). V was trimmed by 4 bases and J by 5 bases, leaving 15 bases between them. There are 15 residues in the CDR3. As DNA, the CDR3 is TGTGCCAGCAGCTCGGTAGAGGGGGTCAACAATGAGCAGTTCTTC. Translation: CASSSVEGVNNEQFF.

This clonotype has at least ten counts. The rearrangement links TRBV9 to TRBJ2-7, with 10 nucleotides matching TRBD1. The CDR3 is 14 amino acids. With 3 bases clipped from V and 6 bases from J, the junction kept 6 bases outside the gene matches. The V gene's germline CDR1 is SGDLS and CDR2 YYNGEE. This CDR3 reads CASSGGQGSSEQYF. The CDR3 DNA reads as TGTGCCAGCAGCGGGGGACAGGGGTCTTCCGAGCAGTACTTC.

In this sample, this clonotype turned up many times. V is TRBV28 and J is TRBJ2-5; TRBD2 agrees at 7 bases. The CDR3 length is 16 residues. Germline assignment: CDR1 MDHEN and CDR2 SYDVKM. Losses at the gene ends were 3 bases for V and 4 bases for J; bases not matched to a gene: 11. CDR3 nucleotides: TGTGCCAGCAGTTTTAGGGGAGGGCCTTTACGAGAGACCCAGTACTTC. Protein: CASSFRGGPLRETQYF.

This clonotype was detected only once. In DNA form, the CDR3 reads TGTGCCAGCTCACCTATATCTGCAGACGGCTCCACTGAAGCTTTCTTT. The encoded protein is CASSPISADGSTEAFF. The chain has TRBV18 and TRBJ1-1; D not resolved. The V gene's germline CDR1 is KGHSH and CDR2 LQKENI. Trimming left V 3 bases short and J 4 bases short, with 18 bases between. This CDR3 has 16 residues.

This clonotype was seen ten or more times. The chain joins TRBV4-1 to TRBJ2-1; D is tentatively TRBD1 or TRBD2 (5 bases each). Germline CDR1 reads MGHRA; CDR2 reads YSYEKL. The ends were cut back, 4 bases at V and 2 bases at J, with 15 bases in the middle. The length of the CDR3 is 16 residues. The CDR3 region is CASSRTGTEPYNEQFF. The CDR3, as DNA: TGCGCCAGCAGCCGAACCGGGACGGAACCCTACAATGAGCAGTTCTTC.

In its sample, this clonotype was seen a few times. V usage is TRBV25-1 and J usage is TRBJ1-6; D remains unclear. Germline CDR1 is MGHDK and CDR2 is SYGVNS. The length of the CDR3 is 16 residues. V shed 1 base and J shed 3 bases, with 10 bases lying between them. This CDR3 is CASSESQFFYNSPLHF. The DNA of the CDR3 is TGTGCCAGCAGTGAATCGCAGTTTTTCTATAATTCACCCCTCCACTTT.

This clonotype was counted at least ten times. The rearrangement links TRBV15 to TRBJ2-7, with D perhaps TRBD2 (5 bases). Germline values: CDR1 LNHNV, CDR2 YYDKDF (reference sequence). Trimming pared 0 bases from V and 9 bases from J, leaving 9 bases between. The CDR3 is 12 amino acids. The CDR3 sequence is CATSRDLGRQYF. The CDR3 DNA reads TGTGCCACCAGCAGAGATCTAGGGAGGCAGTACTTC.

This clonotype appeared many times. The chain uses TRBV4-3 and TRBJ2-1; 13 bases are shared with TRBD2. V lost 5 bases, J lost 4 bases, and 8 bases stayed unmatched. The CDR3 has 17 amino acids. Germline CDR1 is LGHNA and CDR2 is YSLEER. CDR3 in amino acids: CASSVGTSGNIYNEQFF. In DNA, the CDR3 is TGCGCCAGCAGCGTTGGGACTAGCGGGAATATATACAATGAGCAGTTCTTC.